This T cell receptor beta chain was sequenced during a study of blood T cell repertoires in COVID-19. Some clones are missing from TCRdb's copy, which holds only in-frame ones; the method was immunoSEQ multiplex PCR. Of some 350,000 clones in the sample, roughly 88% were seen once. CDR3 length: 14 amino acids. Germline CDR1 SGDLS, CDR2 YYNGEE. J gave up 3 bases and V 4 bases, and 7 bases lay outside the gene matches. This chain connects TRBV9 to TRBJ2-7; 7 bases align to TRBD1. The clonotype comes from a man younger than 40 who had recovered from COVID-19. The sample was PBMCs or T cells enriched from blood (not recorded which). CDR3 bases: TGTGCCAGCAGCCCTCCTTCAGGGGGCTACGAGCAGTACTTC. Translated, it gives CASSPPSGGYEQYF. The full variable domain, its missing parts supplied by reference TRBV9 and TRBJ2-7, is DSGVTQTPKHLITATGQRVTLRCSPRSGDLSVYWYQQSLDQGLQFLIQYYNGEERAKGNILERFSAQQFPDLHSELNLSSLELGDSALYFCASSPPSGGYEQYFGPGTRLTVT.